Below, 17 T cell receptor beta chains from the same sample are listed, as sequenced in a study of graft-versus-host responses after intestinal transplantation. Libraries were prepared by immunoSEQ multiplex PCR; TCRdb keeps only in-frame clonotypes and omits some of them. The profile shows about 90,000 clones, 94% of them singletons. No antigens are known for them. This sample comprised unstimulated CD4+ T cells sorted from spleen or lymph node cells, obtained before transplant. The origin of the receptors is a human donor who was the organ donor for an intestinal transplant.

V usage is TRBV7-7 and J usage is TRBJ2-2; tentative D call: TRBD2 (6 bases). The CDR3 extends over 15 amino acids. Trimming shortened V by 3 bases and J by 3 bases, and 11 bases separated the two germline ends. The germline CDR1 and CDR2 sequences are SSHAT and FNYEAQ (reference sequence). The CDR3 nucleotides are TGTGCCAGCAGCTTTGGGGGGACGGACACCGGGGAGCTGTTTTTT. Translating gives CASSFGGTDTGELFF.

The gene calls are TRBV5-1 and TRBJ1-5; no reliable D call. The CDR3 covers 13 residues. Germline assignment: CDR1 SGHRS and CDR2 YFSETQ. V lost 0 bases to trimming and J lost 7 bases, with 8 bases between them. CDR3 DNA sequence: TGCGCCAGCAGCTTGGGTTCTCAGCAGCCCCAGCATTTT. Its translation: CASSLGSQQPQHF.

CDR3: CASSLARLAGTDTQYF. The CDR3 DNA sequence: TGTGCCAGCAGCTTAGCGCGGCTAGCTGGCACAGATACGCAGTATTTT. V and J are TRBV7-7 and TRBJ2-3; tentatively, D is TRBD2 (5 bases). V shed 0 bases and J shed 1 base, with 11 bases lying between them. CDR1 is SSHAT, CDR2 FNYEAQ, per germline (reference sequence). This CDR3 comprises 16 residues.

The chain joins TRBV18 to TRBJ2-2; D remains ambiguous. V lost 1 base to trimming and J lost 1 base, with 7 bases between them. The CDR3 is 15 residues long. Germline CDR1 and CDR2: KGHSH and LQKENI. CDR3 DNA: TGTGCCAGCTCACCACGTTCACAGAACACCGGGGAGCTGTTTTTT. It yields the protein CASSPRSQNTGELFF.

This rearrangement joins TRBV15 to TRBJ1-2; perhaps TRBD1 as D (6 bases). Trimming shortened V by 5 bases and J by 8 bases, and 15 bases separated the two germline ends. The CDR3 is 13 residues long. Germline CDR1 is LNHNV and CDR2 is YYDKDF (reference sequence). The CDR3 sequence is CATSPTGALGYTF. The CDR3 DNA follows: TGTGCCACCAGCCCTACGGGGGCTTTAGGCTACACCTTC.

This chain links TRBV6-5 with TRBJ2-3; the match to TRBD2 covers 7 bases. The CDR3 consists of 14 residues. Germline CDR1 MNHEY, CDR2 SVGAGI. The V segment lost 6 bases and the J segment 7 bases; nucleotides outside the gene matches: 10. DNA for the CDR3: TGTGCCAGCAGACAAACTCGGGACTACCATACGCAGTATTTT. This gives the protein CASRQTRDYHTQYF.

This clone was picked up one time. This chain links TRBV11-2 with TRBJ2-5; 11 nucleotides match TRBD1. With V trimmed by 5 bases and J by 2 bases, 7 bases remained unmatched. CDR1 and CDR2 from the germline V gene are SGHAT and FQNNGV. CDR3 length: 16 residues. This chain's CDR3 is CASSPGGTGGQETQYF. CDR3 DNA: TGTGCCAGCAGCCCAGGCGGGACAGGGGGTCAAGAGACCCAGTACTTC. Drawing the rest from reference TRBV11-2 and TRBJ2-5, the complete variable domain is EAGVAQSPRYKIIEKRQSVAFWCNPISGHATLYWYQQILGQGPKLLIQFQNNGVVDDSQLPKDRFSAERLKGVDSTLKIQPAKLEDSAVYLCASSPGGTGGQETQYFGPGTRLLVL.

This sequence joins TRBV29-1 and TRBJ2-7; TRBD1 matches 8 bases. CDR1 is SQVTM and CDR2 is ANQGSEA in the germline V gene. V trimming: 7 bases; J trimming: 0 bases; junction bases outside the gene matches: 8. The CDR3 has 14 residues. For the CDR3, the DNA is TGCAGCGGATCCTCGGGACAGGCCTCCTACGAGCAGTACTTC. Protein sequence: CSGSSGQASYEQYF.

The chain joins TRBV28 to TRBJ2-7, with 7 bases identical to TRBD1. The V and J ends lost 5 bases and 2 bases, in that order; junction bases with no gene match: 9. This CDR3 is 15 amino acids long. CDR1 MDHEN and CDR2 SYDVKM come from the germline V gene. CDR3 nucleotides: TGTGCCAGCAGTACCAGACAGGGATGGGCCTACGAGCAGTACTTC. It specifies CASSTRQGWAYEQYF.

The CDR3 is CASSLDRGEQYF. DNA of the CDR3: TGCGCCAGCAGCTTGGACAGGGGCGAGCAGTACTTC. The chain is built from TRBV5-1 and TRBJ2-7, with 7 bases matching TRBD1. The CDR3 sequence is 12 residues long. V lost 0 bases and J lost 6; bases outside the gene matches: 0. Germline V CDR1 and CDR2: SGHRS, YFSETQ.

The V call is TRBV11-2, the J call TRBJ1-2; D might be TRBD1 (6 bases). V was trimmed by 5 bases and J by 5 bases, leaving 12 bases between them. The CDR3 runs 13 residues. The germline CDR1 and CDR2 sequences are SGHAT and FQNNGV. Here the CDR3 DNA reads TGTGCCAGCAGCAGGAACAGGGTTTATGGCTACACCTTC. This codes for CASSRNRVYGYTF.

The CDR3 sequence: CAWSWQPVYEQYF. The CDR3 nucleotides read TGTGCCTGGAGTTGGCAGCCGGTGTACGAGCAGTACTTC. The chain carries TRBV30 and TRBJ2-7; D unresolved. This CDR3 has 13 residues. V was shortened by 2 bases and J by 4 bases, with 12 bases between the two germline ends. Germline assignment: CDR1 GTSNPN and CDR2 SVGIG (reference sequence).

This chain uses TRBV12-5 with TRBJ2-5; D remains ambiguous. V lost 1 base and J 10 bases, leaving 4 bases between the germline ends. Germline CDR1 is LGHNT and CDR2 is FRNRAP. The CDR3 has 10 residues. The CDR3 DNA reads as TGTGCTAGTGGTTTGGGACTCCAGTACTTC. Its protein is CASGLGLQYF.

The gene calls are TRBV28 and TRBJ2-7; perhaps TRBD2 as D (6 bases). CDR1 is MDHEN and CDR2 is SYDVKM in the germline V gene. This CDR3 has 14 residues. V dropped 6 bases and J dropped 3 bases, with 15 bases sitting between them. As DNA, the CDR3 is TGTGCCAGCAGCCAACGGACGGACTACTACGAGCAGTACTTC. This codes for CASSQRTDYYEQYF.

The rearrangement uses TRBV7-9 and TRBJ2-1; D is perhaps TRBD2 (6 bases). In germline, CDR1 is SEHNR, CDR2 FQNEAQ (reference sequence). The CDR3 sequence is 16 residues long. Trimming left V 4 bases short and J 3 bases short, with 16 bases between. The CDR3 spells CASSYPPEGHYNEQFF. The CDR3 DNA is TGTGCCAGCAGCTACCCCCCGGAGGGCCACTACAATGAGCAGTTCTTC.

The V gene is TRBV11-2, the J gene TRBJ2-5; 8 bases fit TRBD1. Germline CDR1 is SGHAT and CDR2 is FQNNGV. This CDR3 has 19 amino acids. V was pared by 2 bases and J by 7 bases, with 21 bases of the junction left unmatched. CDR3 residues: CASSLRTGRAGGSVGTQYF. CDR3 nucleotides: TGTGCCAGCAGCTTACGGACAGGGCGGGCTGGAGGGTCCGTAGGGACCCAGTACTTC. Together with reference TRBV11-2 and TRBJ2-5, the CDR3 gives the full variable domain: EAGVAQSPRYKIIEKRQSVAFWCNPISGHATLYWYQQILGQGPKLLIQFQNNGVVDDSQLPKDRFSAERLKGVDSTLKIQPAKLEDSAVYLCASSLRTGRAGGSVGTQYFGPGTRLLVL.

J is TRBJ2-5 and V is TRBV5-1; possibly TRBD1 for D (6 bases). From germline, CDR1 is SGHRS and CDR2 YFSETQ. Trimming took off 4 bases at V and 3 bases at J, with 10 bases between the two ends. The CDR3 totals 13 residues. In DNA form, the CDR3 reads TGCGCCAGCAGCAGCTGGACAGAAGAGACCCAGTACTTC. This codes for CASSSWTEETQYF.